The 20 T cell receptor beta chains given below trace back to one sample, sequenced in a study of tumor-infiltrating lymphocytes in primary liver carcinoma. Starting material of around 460 ng total RNA yielded TCR beta cDNA via a constant-region primer. Investigators got TCR beta libraries out of three nested multiplex PCR rounds, done with slightly modified ARM-PCR. Investigators reported that the first two PCR rounds, at 9 to 11 cycles each, used TRBV1-TRBV30 forward primers with a C-beta reverse primer. Using its own MiXCR run on the multiplex PCR reads, TCRdb lists one record per CDR3 protein. Here the sample spans approximately 80,000 distinct CDR3 sequences, 69% being singletons. Each 20-30 mg portion of unsorted bulk tissue served as the source for co-extraction of RNA and DNA. Source material: tumor-adjacent normal liver tissue. These receptors originate from a man aged 40-50 years with primary liver carcinoma and hepatitis B virus infection.

About this clonotype itself: The junction shows a germline mismatch at one end, possibly a read error. V is TRBV10-3 and J is TRBJ2-3; the match to TRBD2 covers 11 bases. This CDR3 is 18 amino acids long. In germline, CDR1 is ENHRY, CDR2 SYGVKD. CDR3 sequence: CATSEPLRLAGTTDTRYF. The CDR3 coding sequence is TGTGCCACCAGTGAACCCCTCCGACTAGCGGGAACCACAGATACGCGGTATTTT.

In the case of this clonotype: Its ends do not fully match the called genes, so a read error is possible. The genes are TRBV11-2 and TRBJ2-2; D might be TRBD1 or TRBD2, each matching 5 bases. CDR3 length: 16 residues. CDR1 is SGHAT and CDR2 is FQNNGV in the germline V gene. The CDR3 DNA follows: TGTGCCAGCAGCTGGGGACGGAGGTTGAACGCCGAGAAGCTGCTTTTT. Translating it yields CASSWGRRLNAEKLLF. Full variable domain (remainder filled in from reference TRBV11-2 and TRBJ2-2): EAGVAQSPRYKIIEKRQSVAFWCNPISGHATLYWYQQILGQGPKLLIQFQNNGVVDDSQLPKDRFSAERLKGVDSTLKIQPAKLEDSAVYLCASSWGRRLNAEKLLFGEGSRLTVL.

The table lists this clonotype with a count of one. The chain carries TRBV29-1 and TRBJ2-5; TRBD2 agrees at 11 bases. This CDR3 is built from 13 residues. Losses at the gene ends were 4 bases for V and 5 bases for J; bases not matched to a gene: 3. The V gene's germline CDR1 is SQVTM and CDR2 ANQGSEA. The CDR3 DNA follows: TGCAGCGTTGTGTGGACTAGCGGGGAGACCCAGTACTTC. Translation gives CSVVWTSGETQYF.

In regard to this clonotype: One junction end does not reproduce the germline sequence, and a read error may be involved. This rearrangement joins TRBV6-6 to TRBJ2-1; 8 bases line up with TRBD2. This CDR3 is built from 16 residues. Germline loops: CDR1 MNHNY, CDR2 SVGAGI (reference sequence). CDR3 nucleotide sequence: TGTGCCAGTAGTTACTCCGGGGGGGAGTTGGAGTATGAGCAGTTCTTC. Protein product: CASSYSGGELEYEQFF.

This clonotype was recorded once. The chain recombines TRBV7-9 with TRBJ2-3, with TRBD2 matching 16 bases. V shed 4 bases, J shed 4 bases, and the junction held 14 bases outside the gene matches. The germline V gene encodes CDR1 SEHNR and CDR2 FQNEAQ (reference sequence). There are 20 residues in the CDR3. CDR3 protein: CASSWPPGLAGGPTSDTQYF. The CDR3 DNA reads TGTGCCAGCAGCTGGCCTCCGGGACTAGCGGGAGGGCCGACTTCAGATACGCAGTATTTT.

With regard to this clonotype: A much larger clone is a single base away; this may be a read error. The chain joins TRBV28 to TRBJ2-7, with D uncertain. Between the trimmed V and J ends, which lost 5 bases and 0 bases, there was a span of 14 bases. CDR1 and CDR2 (germline): MDHEN, SYDVKM. The CDR3 covers 15 residues. The CDR3 DNA follows: TGTGCCAGCAGTGAAATCAGGCTCCACTCCTACGAGCAGTACTTC. Translated: CASSEIRLHSYEQYF.

This clonotype occurred once. This CDR3 fails to terminate in the conserved phenylalanine or tryptophan, so it likely reflects a read error. This chain uses TRBV4-1 with TRBJ2-2; TRBD1 is a possible D gene (6 bases). Per germline, CDR1 MGHRA and CDR2 YSYEKL. The CDR3 sequence is 16 residues long. This CDR3 reads CASSLTGHTNTRDLFL. CDR3 DNA: TGCGCCAGCAGCCTGACGGGACACACGAACACCAGGGACCTGTTTCTT.

As to this clonotype: The junction does not match germline at one end; this may be a read error. The rearrangement uses TRBV5-1 and TRBJ2-1; 9 positions match TRBD2. There are 18 residues in the CDR3. Per germline, CDR1 SGHRS and CDR2 YFSETQ. The CDR3 region is CAGRLDGSGSTSYNEQSF. Here the CDR3 DNA reads TGCGCCGGCAGATTGGACGGTAGCGGGAGTACGTCCTACAATGAGCAGTCCTTC.

This clonotype came up once. Sequence at one end of the junction differs from germline and may be a read error. This chain uses TRBV11-2 with TRBJ2-1; 7 bases are shared with TRBD2. Germline CDR1 SGHAT, CDR2 FQNNGV. The CDR3 totals 19 residues. For the CDR3, the DNA is TGTGCCAGTAGCTTAGATGGGCGATTCAGCGGGACCCTCTACAATGAGCAGATCTTC. Its protein product is CASSLDGRFSGTLYNEQIF.

As regards this clonotype: One end of the junction varies from germline; a read error may be responsible. The V and J genes are TRBV5-1 and TRBJ2-5, with 8 positions matching TRBD2. CDR3 length: 17 residues. From germline, CDR1 is SGHRS and CDR2 YFSETQ. The CDR3 here is CASSLLGLAGTGETQCF. CDR3 DNA sequence: TGCGCCAGCAGCTTGCTGGGATTAGCGGGAACCGGAGAGACCCAGTGCTTC.

This clonotype was detected only once. A read error may account for a junction end that differs from germline. The chain employs TRBV11-2 and TRBJ2-5; a weak D match, TRBD2 (6 bases). The CDR3 runs 18 residues. Germline CDR1 SGHAT, CDR2 FQNNGV. CDR3 in DNA: TGTGCCAGCAGCCTAGCGAGGCTAGCCATGGGAAAAAAAGAGATCCAGTACTTC. It translates to CASSLARLAMGKKEIQYF.

The V call is TRBV7-9, the J call TRBJ1-6; 9 positions match TRBD1. Germline CDR1 reads SEHNR; CDR2 reads FQNEAQ (reference sequence). Unmatched junction bases numbered 14, after V lost 4 bases and J lost 10 bases. The CDR3 has 17 residues. The CDR3 nucleotides read TGTGCCAGCAGCTCCTACCCCACAGGGGGCACACGGTCACCCCTCCACTTT. This codes for CASSSYPTGGTRSPLHF.

On this clonotype itself: A read error may be the cause here, since a much bigger clone is one base away. The chain employs TRBV28 and TRBJ1-2; 8 bases are shared with TRBD1. The ends lost 7 bases at V and 6 bases at J; junction bases unmatched: 13. This CDR3 is built from 15 residues. The germline V gene encodes CDR1 MDHEN and CDR2 SYDVKM. The CDR3 DNA follows: TGTGCCAGCATTAGACATGGACAGGGAAGGGATGGCTACACCTTC. This gives the protein CASIRHGQGRDGYTF.

CDR3 nucleotides: TGTGTCTGCAGCTTAGAGCTTCTAGCGGGAATGATTGAGCAGTTCTTC. It codes for CVCSLELLAGMIEQFF. The rearrangement joins TRBV11-2 to TRBJ2-1; 9 bases map to TRBD2. Looked up from germline, CDR1 is SGHAT and CDR2 is FQNNGV. The CDR3 totals 16 residues.

V and J are TRBV10-3 and TRBJ1-5; TRBD1 might be the D (5 bases). Germline V gene data show CDR1 as ENHRY and CDR2 as SYGVKD. The CDR3 is made up of 13 amino acids. V gave up 2 bases and J gave up 11 bases, with 13 bases separating them. CDR3 loop: CAISEPREQSQHF. The CDR3 nucleotides are TGTGCCATCAGTGAGCCCAGGGAGCAGTCCCAGCATTTT.

The chain couples TRBV11-2 to TRBJ2-2; D is unclear. Germline CDR1 reads SGHAT; CDR2 reads FQNNGV. V lost 5 bases, J lost 13 bases, and 17 bases lay in between. This CDR3 spans 13 amino acids. The chain's CDR3 is CASSLQYTGGLFF. The DNA of the CDR3 is TGTGCCAGCAGCCTACAGTACACCGGTGGGCTGTTTTTT.

V and J are TRBV6-1 and TRBJ2-5; D is unresolved. CDR3 length: 14 amino acids. Trimming shortened V by 8 bases and J by 5 bases, and 18 bases separated the two germline ends. Germline V gives CDR1 MNHNS, CDR2 SASEGT. CDR3 protein: CASAVNSGRETQYF. The DNA of the CDR3 is TGTGCCAGCGCCGTTAACAGTGGCAGGGAGACCCAGTACTTC.

The chain uses TRBV29-1 and TRBJ2-1, with D perhaps TRBD1 or TRBD2 (5 bases each). The CDR3 loop spans 13 amino acids. Germline lookup yields CDR1 SQVTM and CDR2 ANQGSEA. The CDR3 DNA is TGCAGTATTGAGGGGCCAGCGAACAATGAGCAGTTCTTC. Its translation is CSIEGPANNEQFF.

As concerns this clonotype: A much larger clone sits a single nucleotide away, making a read error possible. V usage is TRBV4-2 and J usage is TRBJ2-1, with 8 bases lining up with TRBD2. CDR3 size: 16 residues. Germline assignment: CDR1 LGHNA and CDR2 YNFKEQ. Trimming removed 3 bases from V and 5 bases from J; junction bases left unmatched: 9. DNA of the CDR3: TGTGCCAGCAGCCAGACGACTAGCGTGAGGGACAATGAGCAGTTCTTC. Translating it yields CASSQTTSVRDNEQFF.

This clonotype has a handful of counts. The chain employs TRBV24-1 and TRBJ2-1, with D possibly being TRBD1 or TRBD2 (5 bases each). The CDR3 contains 15 residues. The ends were cut back, 9 bases at V and 6 bases at J, with 20 bases in the middle. The germline CDR1 and CDR2 sequences are KGHDR and SFDVKD. CDR3 coding DNA: TGTGCCACCGAGGAACCGGGACCTAAATCCAATGAGCAGTTCTTC. This codes for CATEEPGPKSNEQFF.